A single sample gave rise to the 9 T cell receptor beta chains below, sequenced in a study of monozygotic twins with inflammatory bowel disease. TCRdb re-called the 5' RACE reads and catalogs CDR3 proteins one per entry, DNA excluded. The listing records 330,000 or so distinct CDR3 sequences. Sequencing was done on a sample of blood. All receptors come from a human donor with ulcerative colitis or Crohn's disease, or a healthy co-twin of an affected twin (not recorded which).

The chain links TRBV11-2 to TRBJ2-2; TCRdb picks TRBD2, but there is no DNA to check that call. From germline, CDR1 is SGHAT and CDR2 FQNNGV. The CDR3 is made up of 13 amino acids. The CDR3 here is CASSLKGTRELFF.

The genes are TRBV28 and TRBJ2-7; lacking DNA, the TRBD1 call made by TCRdb goes unchecked. The CDR3 has 19 residues. Germline CDR1 is MDHEN and CDR2 is SYDVKM. The CDR3 sequence: CASSSYRLGQGRSLYEQYF.

This rearrangement joins TRBV29-1 to TRBJ2-3; TCRdb returns TRBD2, unconfirmable since there is no DNA. There are 18 residues in the CDR3. Germline loops: CDR1 SQVTM, CDR2 ANQGSEA. The CDR3 region is CSVEVEVGGRVSWDTQYF.

The chain uses TRBV10-3 and TRBJ1-5; TCRdb's D call of TRBD1 is untestable without DNA. The germline V gene encodes CDR1 ENHRY and CDR2 SYGVKD. The CDR3 loop spans 17 amino acids. The CDR3 sequence: CAISESTGGVSNQPQHF.

The chain employs TRBV20-1 and TRBJ2-4; the D call of TRBD2 rests on TCRdb alone, since no DNA is present to check it. Germline V gene lookup returns CDR1 DFQATT and CDR2 SNEGSKA (reference sequence). The CDR3 runs 16 residues. CDR3 protein: CSARQTSGGPKNIQYF.

The genes are TRBV3-1 and TRBJ2-1; the D call of TRBD2 rests on TCRdb alone, since no DNA is present to check it. Germline assignment: CDR1 LGHDT and CDR2 YNNKEL (reference sequence). The CDR3 spans 16 residues. The CDR3 is CASSQASGGPYNEQFF.

The chain links TRBV6-5 to TRBJ2-4. Germline loops: CDR1 MNHEY, CDR2 SVGAGI. The length of the CDR3 is 16 residues. Here the CDR3 reads CASSYVVRLAKNIQYF.

V usage is TRBV20-1 and J usage is TRBJ2-2; TCRdb gives TRBD2 as the D gene, but with no DNA this cannot be confirmed. CDR1 and CDR2 from the germline V gene are DFQATT and SNEGSKA (reference sequence). The length of the CDR3 is 15 residues. The CDR3 is CSASLAGGRAGELFF.

J is TRBJ1-1 and V is TRBV20-1; the TCRdb call, TRBD1, lacks DNA for checking. Germline assignment: CDR1 DFQATT and CDR2 SNEGSKA (reference sequence). The length of the CDR3 is 15 residues. Here the CDR3 reads CSAKQTGGINTEAFF.